This is a list of T cell receptor beta chains from one sample in a study of shared clonotypes between healthy human individuals. Generated by immunoSEQ multiplex PCR, the TCRdb table keeps only in-frame clones and is missing some. The table shows 640,000 or so clones, with roughly 70% occurring only once. Material for sequencing was memory CD4+ T cells sorted from blood. Source of these receptors: a woman aged 25-40 years in good health. Each CDR3 is given with its conserved first and last residue. The D gene is left open where the match is weak. Clone size, where shown, is once, few, many, or a class for clones that have expanded.

DNA | CDR3 | J | size | D | V
TGTGCCAGCAGTGAATCCCCTACAGATACGCAGTATTTT | CASSESPTDTQYF | TRBJ2-3 | - | - | TRBV25-1
TGTGCCAGCAGTGAAGCCCATGGACGGAGCACAGATACGCAGTATTTT | CASSEAHGRSTDTQYF | TRBJ2-3 | - | - | TRBV6-1
TGCGCCAGCAGTGAGTGGCAGGTAGGACTAGCGGGAGAGGAGTTCTTC | CASSEWQVGLAGEEFF | TRBJ2-1 | - | TRBD2 | TRBV10-2
TGTGCCAGCGGGTCTGGTGGCTACACCTTC | CASGSGGYTF | TRBJ1-2 | - | - | TRBV21-1
TGCGCCAGCAGCTTGGCCCCAGGGCCGGGTGAAGACACCTTC | CASSLAPGPGEDTF | TRBJ1-2 | - | - | TRBV5-1
TGTGCCAGCAGCTCAGGGTGGGAAAACATTCAGTACTTC | CASSSGWENIQYF | TRBJ2-4 | - | - | TRBV9
TGTGCCAGCAGTTTATCTTTCCCAGCGGGAATCTACGAGCAGTACTTC | CASSLSFPAGIYEQYF | TRBJ2-7 | - | TRBD2 | TRBV27
TGTGCCAGCAGCCGCCCAGGGGTGGGGGAGACCCAGTACTTC | CASSRPGVGETQYF | TRBJ2-5 | - | - | TRBV11-3
TGTGCCAGCAGCGTAGTCCAGGCAAACACTGAAGCTTTCTTT | CASSVVQANTEAFF | TRBJ1-1 | - | - | TRBV9
TGTGCCAGCAGTGACGACGGTAACACCGGGGAGCTGTTTTTT | CASSDDGNTGELFF | TRBJ2-2 | - | - | TRBV2
TGTGCCATCAGTTGGGCCCCCGGGGACACCGGGGAGCTGTTTTTT | CAISWAPGDTGELFF | TRBJ2-2 | - | - | TRBV10-3
TGTGCTAGTGGGCCGGGGACTAGCGGGAACAATGAGCAGTTCTTC | CASGPGTSGNNEQFF | TRBJ2-1 | - | TRBD2 | TRBV12-5
TGTGCCAGCAGGGTGGATAACAGCAACACTGAAGCTTTCTTT | CASRVDNSNTEAFF | TRBJ1-1 | - | - | TRBV2
TGTGCCAGCAGTTACTCGGATCGAGCGGATCAGCCCCAGCATTTT | CASSYSDRADQPQHF | TRBJ1-5 | - | - | TRBV6-5
TGCGCCAGCAGCCAAGGACTAGCGGGCCGCACCGGGGAGCTGTTTTTT | CASSQGLAGRTGELFF | TRBJ2-2 | - | TRBD2 | TRBV4-1
TGTGCCAGCGCGAGGGGCCTAGAGGGCAATCAGCCCCAGCATTTT | CASARGLEGNQPQHF | TRBJ1-5 | few | - | TRBV6-5
TGTGCCAGCAGTTCACCACAGGGGACGGGACAGCCCCAGCATTTT | CASSSPQGTGQPQHF | TRBJ1-5 | few | TRBD1 | TRBV28
TGCGCCAGCAGCCTTAACGGCCTTATCTCCGAGCAGTACTTC | CASSLNGLISEQYF | TRBJ2-7 | once | - | TRBV5-1
TGCGCCAGCAGTGACAGGGTCCCCATGCCGGAAAAACTGTTTTTT | CASSDRVPMPEKLFF | TRBJ1-4 | few | - | TRBV10-2
TGTGCCAGCAGTTTTAGTGGTAACGCGGTTAACATTCAGTACTTC | CASSFSGNAVNIQYF | TRBJ2-4 | - | - | TRBV28
TGTGCCAGCAGCTCGCGGACTAGCGGGGCATCCACCGGGGAGCTGTTTTTT | CASSSRTSGASTGELFF | TRBJ2-2 | - | TRBD2 | TRBV7-2
TGTGCCAGCAGTTTAGACGGGACAGGGTATGAAGGCTACACCTTC | CASSLDGTGYEGYTF | TRBJ1-2 | - | TRBD1 | TRBV28
TGTGCCAGCAGCCCAGGGGACAGGGGCAACGAGCAGTACTTC | CASSPGDRGNEQYF | TRBJ2-7 | once | TRBD1 | TRBV7-8
TGTGCCAGCAGCTTTCCGGACAGGGACACTGAAGCTTTCTTT | CASSFPDRDTEAFF | TRBJ1-1 | many | TRBD1 | TRBV7-9
TGTGCCAGCAGTTTAGAGGGGGCCCCCTACGAGCAGTACTTC | CASSLEGAPYEQYF | TRBJ2-7 | - | TRBD1 | TRBV28
TGTGCCAGCAGCGTTAACCCGGTGGGAGGGGGCGCTTTGTCCGGGGCCAACGTCCTGACTTTC | CASSVNPVGGGALSGANVLTF | TRBJ2-6 | - | - | TRBV9
TGTGCTAGTGGCGGATCAAAGAGGGCTGGGGAGCAGTACTTC | CASGGSKRAGEQYF | TRBJ2-7 | - | - | TRBV12-5
TGTGCCAGCAGCTTAGAGGGTCTCCCGAATGAAAAACTGTTTTTT | CASSLEGLPNEKLFF | TRBJ1-4 | - | - | TRBV11-2
TGTGCCAGCAGTTATGAGAACTACGAGCAGTACTTC | CASSYENYEQYF | TRBJ2-7 | - | - | TRBV6-6